Listed here are 29 T cell receptor beta chains from one sample, sequenced in a study of vaccination effects on CD4 cells after COVID-19. The table came from immunoSEQ multiplex PCR; TCRdb's copy has only in-frame clones and leaves some out. The sample has more than 8,500 clones; about 80% are singletons. No antigen has been identified for these receptors. Isolation of CD4+ T cells took place after 10 days of culture. It was two doses of either the BNT162b2 or mRNA-1273 vaccine that participants received. Material: CD4+ T cells from PBMCs cultured without peptide, obtained after COVID-19 vaccination. These receptors all come from a human donor who received a COVID-19 vaccine.

V gene TRBV19 combines with J gene TRBJ1-2; 8 bases line up with TRBD1. The CDR3 consists of 14 residues. Germline V gene lookup returns CDR1 LNHDA and CDR2 SQIVND (reference sequence). Trimming at V came to 4 bases and at J to 3 bases, leaving 4 bases not matched to a gene. In nucleotides, the CDR3 is TGTGCCAGTAGTACTCCGGGACAGGACTATGGCTACACCTTC. Protein: CASSTPGQDYGYTF.

V and J are TRBV7-9 and TRBJ1-2, with D possibly matching TRBD1 (5 bases). Germline CDR1 is SEHNR and CDR2 is FQNEAQ (reference sequence). With 3 bases removed from V and 8 bases from J, the gap between germline ends came to 22 bases. There are 16 residues in the CDR3. CDR3 bases: TGTGCCAGCAGCTTTGGGGGGGTCGTGACAGAGGCGGGCTACACCTTC. Residues: CASSFGGVVTEAGYTF.

Only a few counts were recorded for this clone. The V call is TRBV3-1 (or the pseudogene TRBV3-2), the J call TRBJ2-5, with D possibly matching TRBD2 (6 bases). Germline CDR1 and CDR2: LGHDT and YNNKEL (reference sequence). Trimming cost V 1 base and J 5 bases, with 11 bases left between them. The CDR3 sequence is 14 residues long. CDR3 sequence (DNA): TGTGCCAGCAGCCAAGCACTAGCTCGGGAGACCCAGTACTTC. This codes for CASSQALARETQYF.

This clone was recorded a few times. The chain carries TRBV19 and TRBJ2-7, with D unclear. This CDR3 comprises 10 residues. Germline CDR1 reads LNHDA; CDR2 reads SQIVND (reference sequence). V was trimmed by 7 bases and J by 2 bases, leaving 3 bases between them. In DNA form, the CDR3 reads TGTGCCAGTACCACCTACGAGCAGTACTTC. Its translation: CASTTYEQYF.

This clone was detected a few times. The chain joins TRBV4-3 to TRBJ2-3; 9 nucleotides line up with TRBD2. V shed 1 base, J shed 5 bases, and the junction held 10 bases outside the gene matches. Germline loops: CDR1 LGHNA, CDR2 YSLEER. This CDR3 region has 17 residues. In DNA form, the CDR3 reads TGCGCCAGCAGCCAAGGCCGGACTAGCGTTCGAGGAGATACGCAGTATTTT. Translating it yields CASSQGRTSVRGDTQYF.

This clone was seen more than once but under ten times. The rearrangement joins TRBV5-1 to TRBJ1-5; a weak D match, TRBD1 (6 bases). This CDR3 is built from 16 residues. Germline V gene data show CDR1 as SGHRS and CDR2 as YFSETQ. Trimming pared 1 base from V and 6 bases from J, leaving 17 bases between. CDR3 DNA sequence: TGCGCCAGCAGCTTGCTAGGTGGGGGGCCAGGTCAGCCCCAGCATTTT. Residues: CASSLLGGGPGQPQHF.

This rearrangement joins TRBV30 to TRBJ2-7; D ambiguous. There are 13 residues in the CDR3. CDR1 is GTSNPN, CDR2 SVGIG, per germline (reference sequence). V lost 0 bases to trimming and J lost 2 bases, with 8 bases between them. This CDR3 is CAWSVGLTYEQYF. CDR3 nucleotide sequence: TGTGCCTGGAGTGTAGGTCTCACCTACGAGCAGTACTTC.

V gene TRBV2 combines with J gene TRBJ1-5; a weak D match, TRBD1 (5 bases). The CDR3 totals 15 residues. CDR1 and CDR2 (germline): SNHLY, FYNNEI. Trimming removed 6 bases from V and 5 bases from J, with 17 bases in between. The CDR3 nucleotides are TGTGCCAGCAGGGGGGACCCGCAGATTGATCAGCCCCAGCATTTT. Translated, it gives CASRGDPQIDQPQHF.

The chain couples TRBV7-2 to TRBJ1-2; 7 bases align to TRBD1. J was trimmed by 2 bases and V by 1 base; bases with no gene match: 4. Germline CDR1 reads SGHTA; CDR2 reads FQGNSA. The CDR3 has 15 amino acids. The CDR3 DNA follows: TGTGCCAGCAGCTTAGAAAGGACAGGAAACTATGGCTACACCTTC. It translates to CASSLERTGNYGYTF. Together with reference TRBV7-2 and TRBJ1-2, the CDR3 gives the full variable domain: GAGVSQSPSNKVTEKGKDVELRCDPISGHTALYWYRQSLGQGLEFLIYFQGNSAPDKSGLPSDRFSAERTGGSVSTLTIQRTQQEDSAVYLCASSLERTGNYGYTFGSGTRLTVV.

The chain couples TRBV12-5 to TRBJ2-1; 10 nucleotides line up with TRBD2. Trimming took 1 base from V and 1 from J; bases not matched to a gene: 13. The germline CDR1 and CDR2 sequences are LGHNT and FRNRAP. The CDR3 extends over 20 amino acids. The CDR3 loop is CASGLAPGTSAELSYNEQFF. The CDR3 bases are TGTGCTAGTGGTTTGGCTCCCGGGACTAGCGCAGAGTTATCCTACAATGAGCAGTTCTTC.

The chain carries TRBV3-1 (or the pseudogene TRBV3-2) and TRBJ2-7; D not resolved. This CDR3 has 13 residues. From germline, CDR1 is LGHDT and CDR2 YNNKEL (reference sequence). V was cut by 0 bases and J by 3 bases, with 6 bases left in between. The chain's CDR3 is CASSQDLLYEQYF. The CDR3 coding sequence is TGTGCCAGCAGCCAAGACTTGCTCTACGAGCAGTACTTC.

The chain is built from TRBV28 and TRBJ1-2, with 8 bases fitting TRBD1. Germline loops: CDR1 MDHEN, CDR2 SYDVKM. After removal of 7 bases from V and 3 bases from J, the junction contained 10 bases not matched to a gene. This CDR3 region has 15 residues. The CDR3 is CASTIPDRADYGYTF. CDR3 coding DNA: TGTGCCAGCACAATCCCGGACAGGGCGGACTATGGCTACACCTTC.

V and J are TRBV19 and TRBJ2-2; 8 positions match TRBD1. CDR1 is LNHDA, CDR2 SQIVND, per germline (reference sequence). V shed 7 bases and J 2 bases; nucleotides not matched to a gene: 3. The CDR3 length is 14 residues. CDR3: CASTGGRNTGELFF. The CDR3 DNA sequence: TGTGCCAGTACAGGGGGCCGAAACACCGGGGAGCTGTTTTTT.

The chain uses TRBV15 and TRBJ1-6; 10 nucleotides agree with TRBD1. V was pared by 4 bases and J by 10 bases, with 7 bases of the junction left unmatched. The CDR3 is made up of 15 amino acids. The germline CDR1 and CDR2 sequences are LNHNV and YYDKDF (reference sequence). DNA for the CDR3: TGTGCCACCAGCATCTTGACAGGGGGCAAATCACCCCTCCACTTT. Translation gives CATSILTGGKSPLHF.

This clone has more than one count but fewer than ten. This chain joins TRBV19 and TRBJ1-2, with 7 bases matching TRBD1. The CDR3 covers 15 residues. The germline V gene has CDR1 LNHDA and CDR2 SQIVND (reference sequence). V lost 5 bases, J lost 8 bases, and 14 bases stayed unmatched. CDR3 loop: CASSVTGTAINGYTF. The CDR3 region has the DNA TGTGCCAGTAGTGTAACCGGGACAGCCATCAACGGCTACACCTTC.

This clone was counted only a few times. This chain joins TRBV10-2 and TRBJ1-2; D ambiguous. The CDR3 has 13 amino acids. Germline V CDR1 and CDR2: WSHSY, SAAADI. The germline V and J ends were trimmed by 6 bases and 0 bases, with 8 bases remaining between them. The CDR3 DNA is TGCGCCAGCAGCCCGGGAACTAACTATGGCTACACCTTC. Protein sequence: CASSPGTNYGYTF.

This chain joins TRBV7-9 and TRBJ1-1; maybe TRBD1 (5 bases). Trimming stripped 6 bases from V and 1 base from J, with 21 bases between. Germline CDR1 SEHNR, CDR2 FQNEAQ (reference sequence). CDR3 length: 17 amino acids. CDR3 region: CASRMRLGGPQNTEAFF. DNA for the CDR3: TGTGCCAGCAGGATGAGGCTCGGGGGACCGCAGAACACTGAAGCTTTCTTT.

V is TRBV4-2 and J is TRBJ2-6; no definite D call. The CDR3 covers 17 residues. The germline gives CDR1 LGHNA, CDR2 YNFKEQ. V lost 3 bases and J lost 1, with 13 bases in between. The chain's CDR3 is CASSQILGRSGANVLTF. The DNA of the CDR3 is TGTGCCAGCAGCCAGATACTCGGGCGGTCTGGGGCCAACGTCCTGACTTTC.

The J gene is TRBJ2-1, the V gene TRBV12-5; 7 positions match TRBD1. With 0 bases clipped from V and 2 bases from J, the junction kept 4 bases outside the gene matches. Germline loops: CDR1 LGHNT, CDR2 FRNRAP. The CDR3 sequence is 16 residues long. CDR3 sequence: CASGLVQRGPYNEQFF. The CDR3 DNA follows: TGTGCTAGTGGTTTGGTACAGAGGGGGCCCTACAATGAGCAGTTCTTC.

The J gene is TRBJ2-7, the V gene TRBV6-5; 9 nucleotides match TRBD1. This CDR3 has 14 amino acids. CDR1 is MNHEY and CDR2 is SVGAGI in the germline V gene. The V and J ends lost 6 bases and 3 bases, in that order; junction bases with no gene match: 6. CDR3 region: CASRAGTGNYEQYF. The CDR3 DNA reads as TGTGCCAGCAGGGCCGGGACAGGGAACTACGAGCAGTACTTC.

The chain employs TRBV6-5 and TRBJ1-2; D is undetermined. The ends were cut back, 4 bases at V and 6 bases at J, with 15 bases in the middle. In germline, CDR1 is MNHEY, CDR2 SVGAGI. The CDR3 spans 14 residues. The CDR3, as DNA: TGTGCCAGCAGTTTGACCCCGGAGGCCCATGGCTACACCTTC. Residues: CASSLTPEAHGYTF.

The chain employs TRBV9 and TRBJ2-7, with 12 bases aligning to TRBD2. This CDR3 is 15 amino acids long. V lost 0 bases, J lost 2 bases, and 0 bases stayed unmatched. Germline loops: CDR1 SGDLS, CDR2 YYNGEE. The CDR3 DNA sequence: TGTGCCAGCAGCGTAGCTAGCGGGAGGGCCTACGAGCAGTACTTC. Translation: CASSVASGRAYEQYF.

The sample holds a few counts of this clone. This rearrangement joins TRBV11-2 to TRBJ1-1; D is ambiguous. The CDR3 covers 13 residues. The germline CDR1 and CDR2 sequences are SGHAT and FQNNGV. V lost 5 bases and J 2 bases, leaving 9 bases between the germline ends. In DNA form, the CDR3 reads TGTGCCAGCAGCCTGACGGGTAACACTGAAGCTTTCTTT. Amino acids: CASSLTGNTEAFF.

V gene TRBV5-1 combines with J gene TRBJ2-2; TRBD1 aligns across 9 bases. Germline values: CDR1 SGHRS, CDR2 YFSETQ. V was pared by 4 bases and J by 4 bases, with 5 bases of the junction left unmatched. This CDR3 spans 15 amino acids. CDR3 amino acids: CASSGTGLGTGELFF. Here the CDR3 DNA reads TGCGCCAGCAGCGGGACAGGGTTGGGCACCGGGGAGCTGTTTTTT. The entire variable domain, with the rest obtained from reference TRBV5-1 and TRBJ2-2, is as follows: KAGVTQTPRYLIKTRGQQVTLSCSPISGHRSVSWYQQTPGQGLQFLFEYFSETQRNKGNFPGRFSGRQFSNSRSEMNVSTLELGDSALYLCASSGTGLGTGELFFGEGSRLTVL.

This sequence joins TRBV18 and TRBJ1-6; D uncertain. With 6 bases removed from V and 6 bases from J, the gap between germline ends came to 12 bases. The CDR3 extends over 14 amino acids. The germline V gene encodes CDR1 KGHSH and CDR2 LQKENI. DNA for the CDR3: TGTGCCAGCTCCCCGACGGAGACTAATTCACCCCTCCACTTT. Its translation: CASSPTETNSPLHF.

The table lists this clone with a count of one. This chain connects TRBV30 to TRBJ1-4; possible D gene TRBD1, 6 bases. Germline V lookup: CDR1 GTSNPN, CDR2 SVGIG (reference sequence). Trimming took 0 bases from V and 5 from J, leaving 16 bases between them. This CDR3 is 16 amino acids long. The CDR3 nucleotides read TGTGCCTGGAGTGTTTGGGGTCGGGGGCCGAATGAAAAACTGTTTTTT. Translating gives CAWSVWGRGPNEKLFF.

This clone showed up just once. The chain joins TRBV6-2 or TRBV6-3 to TRBJ2-1; D gene unclear. Germline V gene sequence: CDR1 MNHEY, CDR2 SVGEGT. Trimming shortened V by 5 bases and J by 12 bases, and 11 bases separated the two germline ends. The CDR3 is 11 amino acids. The CDR3 here is CASSTVAVQFF. CDR3 DNA: TGTGCCAGCAGTACGGTGGCGGTGCAGTTCTTC.

The chain joins TRBV5-1 to TRBJ2-2, with 7 positions matching TRBD2. This CDR3 spans 15 amino acids. V dropped 5 bases and J dropped 1; count of bases not matched to a gene: 5. Germline values: CDR1 SGHRS, CDR2 YFSETQ. CDR3 in DNA: TGCGCCAGCAGGCTATGGGGGGGGAACACCGGGGAGCTGTTTTTT. Encoded protein: CASRLWGGNTGELFF.

This clone was found once. The chain joins TRBV5-1 to TRBJ2-7; D is undetermined. The germline gives CDR1 SGHRS, CDR2 YFSETQ. The CDR3 loop spans 11 amino acids. V was cut by 0 bases and J by 6 bases, with 4 bases left in between. The CDR3 loop reads CASSLAAEQYF. As DNA, the CDR3 is TGCGCCAGCAGCTTGGCCGCCGAGCAGTACTTC.